This record covers a single T cell receptor beta chain. Its antigen is not yet known. It has no much larger one-base neighbor in the sample; base qualities were not kept. The EasySep Human CD8+ T Cell Enrichment Kit was used on day 10 to isolate CD8+ T cells from every culture. The germline V gene encodes CDR1 SGHDT and CDR2 YYEEEE. V loses 2 bases, J loses 3 bases, and the germline ends lie 15 bases apart. The CDR3 runs 16 residues from the cysteine to the phenylalanine. The sequence is cut down to CDR3 DNA, 48 bases in frame from base 1. These data belong to a study of CD8 T cell repertoires and HIV-1 epitope variants (dated by TCRdb to 2018 to 2020). Background for the entire study: Twenty-five peptides representing autologous and known Gag and Nef epitope variants were each used to stimulate T cells in separate culture wells. A total of approximately 83 T cell cultures were run, with each culture condition done in triplicate except for one peptide, which was done in duplicate. An aliquot of 1M T cells was saved as an uncultured baseline condition, separate from the roughly 83 T cell cultures. Three Gag epitope families and Nef HW9 and YT9 were included among the tested epitopes. The control conditions were a CMV, EBV and flu peptide pool, the Ebola AY9 epitope as a negative control, and a well with no peptide. Cultures ran for about 9 days in IMDM with gentamicin, with half-media changes on days 3 and 7 adding IL-2, IL-7 and IL-15. T cells were enriched using the EasySep Human T Cell Enrichment Kit and were co-cultured with equal numbers of autologous T cell-negative cells serving as antigen-presenting cells.

The immunoSEQ platform was used to sequence TCR beta CDR3 regions at survey depth. The QIAamp DNA micro kit was used to extract genomic DNA from every cultured and uncultured CD8+ T cell population. From the authors' description of their analysis: Samples with fewer than 5,000 productive reads were excluded, resulting in the removal of about 7% of the roughly 75 HIV peptide-stimulated cultures. Sequences were trimmed to CDR3 by a MANAFEST web app, and nonproductive sequences, CDR3s under 5 amino acids, and sequences not starting with C or ending with F/W were removed. For a clonotype to count as antigen-specific, the clonotype had to expand relative to the no-peptide control in at least 2 of 3 replicates at FDR 0.01, and only within one epitope family. In addition, a specific clonotype needed a frequency at least fivefold higher than in wells stimulated with peptides from other epitope families. The table was pulled from immuneACCESS by TCRdb, which kept in-frame rearrangements only. Such tables lose some clones; where checked, under half of the loss comes from unresolved V genes, and the rest has no known cause. V and J calls and clone size are copied from that table; D and trimming were computed from the DNA. Recorded for this sample are roughly 100,000 clones; 70% to 75% of them occurred a single time. Of the sample, more than 25% falls within the top ten clones.

What the work shows at the level of the full study, not this receptor alone: A handful of clonotypes recognized the Nef KF9 family and one clonotype recognized the HW9 family, while no responses were seen to the TAALDMSHF plasma variant. Under ten antigen-specific TCR beta clonotypes were identified, and roughly six of them appeared cross-reactive for autologous or known escape epitope variants. The assay identified only TCR beta chains and indicated proliferation in response to antigen, without indicating T cell function or cytokine profile.

The chain was built from TRBV5-6 and TRBJ2-1; TRBD1 is possibly the D segment (6 matching bases). Sequencing used uncultured baseline CD8+ T cells from peripheral blood mononuclear cells (PBMCs). This TCR was sampled from a male donor with HIV. CDR3 region: CASSFYTGSHYNEQFF. Read as DNA, the sequence is TGTGCCAGCAGCTTTTATACAGGGAGCCACTACAATGAGCAGTTCTTC. This CDR3, with the reference TRBV5-6 and TRBJ2-1 proteins standing in past its ends, gives the full variable domain DAGVTQSPTHLIKTRGQQVTLRCSPKSGHDTVSWYQQALGQGPQFIFQYYEEEERQRGNFPDRFSGHQFPNYSSELNVNALLLGDSALYLCASSFYTGSHYNEQFFGPGTRLTVL.